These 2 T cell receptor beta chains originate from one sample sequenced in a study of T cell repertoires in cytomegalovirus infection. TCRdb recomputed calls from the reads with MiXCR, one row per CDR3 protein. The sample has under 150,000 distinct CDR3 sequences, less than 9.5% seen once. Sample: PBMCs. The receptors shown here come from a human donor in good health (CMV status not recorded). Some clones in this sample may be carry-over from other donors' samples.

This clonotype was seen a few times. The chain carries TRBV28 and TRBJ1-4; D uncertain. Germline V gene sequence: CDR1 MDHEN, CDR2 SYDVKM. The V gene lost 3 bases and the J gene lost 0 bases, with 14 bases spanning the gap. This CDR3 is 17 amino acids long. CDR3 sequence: CASSFPTTLATNEKLFF. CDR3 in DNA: TGTGCCAGCAGTTTCCCCACGACACTTGCAACTAATGAAAAACTGTTTTTT.

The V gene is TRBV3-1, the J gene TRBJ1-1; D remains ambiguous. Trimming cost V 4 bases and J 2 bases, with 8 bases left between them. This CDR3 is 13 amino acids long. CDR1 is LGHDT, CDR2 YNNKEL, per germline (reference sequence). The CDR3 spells CASSPAANTEAFF. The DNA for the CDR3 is TGTGCCAGCAGCCCTGCTGCCAACACTGAAGCTTTCTTT.